The 11 T cell receptor beta chains below all came from one sample that was sequenced in a study of blood T cells in healthy people across ages. With a J-beta primer mix and a sample-barcoded 5' primer, a second PCR ran about 7 to 12 cycles. TCRdb fed the 5' RACE reads into MiXCR, producing one record per CDR3 protein. In the table there are around 1,900,000 distinct CDR3 sequences, roughly two fifths of which are singletons. Material: blood. The origin of the receptors is a human donor in good health.

In its sample, this clonotype was seen a few times. The chain employs TRBV20-1 and TRBJ2-7; 8 bases match TRBD2. The CDR3 loop spans 18 amino acids. Losses at the gene ends were 2 bases for V and 2 bases for J; bases not matched to a gene: 17. The V gene's germline CDR1 is DFQATT and CDR2 SNEGSKA (reference sequence). CDR3 sequence (DNA): TGCAGTGCTAGACCAAGCCAGCGGGGGCCGGAGCTCCCCTACGAGCAGTACTTC. As protein: CSARPSQRGPELPYEQYF.

In this sample, this clonotype turned up a few times. CDR3: CASSLFVATTSTDTQYF. The CDR3 DNA reads as TGTGCCAGCAGCTTATTTGTGGCCACGACAAGCACAGATACGCAGTATTTT. This rearrangement joins TRBV7-9 to TRBJ2-3, with unresolved D. CDR1 and CDR2 from the germline V gene are SEHNR and FQNEAQ (reference sequence). Trimming pared 2 bases from V and 0 bases from J, leaving 15 bases between. The length of the CDR3 is 17 residues.

CDR3 DNA sequence: TGTGCCAGCAGCCAACAAGCCGGCAATGATGGCTACACCTTC. Its translation: CASSQQAGNDGYTF. The chain couples TRBV16 to TRBJ1-2; D gene uncertain. V was clipped by 2 bases and J by 6 bases, with 13 bases between them. Germline V gives CDR1 KGHSY, CDR2 FQNENV. The CDR3 has 14 amino acids. Full variable domain (remainder filled in from reference TRBV16 and TRBJ1-2): GEEVAQTPKHLVRGEGQKAKLYCAPIKGHSYVFWYQQVLKNEFKFLISFQNENVFDETGMPKERFSAKCLPNSPCSLEIQATKLEDSAVYFCASSQQAGNDGYTFGSGTRLTVV.

The sample holds many counts of this clonotype. This chain connects TRBV10-3 to TRBJ1-2, with TRBD1 identical over 8 bases. The CDR3 is made up of 17 amino acids. V was clipped by 0 bases and J by 8 bases; unmatched bases: 14. Germline lookup yields CDR1 ENHRY and CDR2 SYGVKD. The CDR3 here is CAISESGQGELGGGYTF. The CDR3, as DNA: TGTGCCATCAGTGAGTCAGGACAGGGCGAGCTTGGGGGCGGCTACACCTTC.

The chain employs TRBV12-3 or TRBV12-4 and TRBJ2-5; tentative D call: TRBD2 (7 bases). V lost 1 base, J lost 5 bases, and 14 bases lay in between. CDR3 length equals 15 residues. As DNA, the CDR3 is TGTGCCAGCAGTTTAGAGCCGGGGGGCGGTGAGACCCAGTACTTC. Translating it yields CASSLEPGGGETQYF.

This chain links TRBV20-1 with TRBJ1-2, with D possibly being TRBD1 (5 bases). Germline V CDR1 and CDR2: DFQATT, SNEGSKA (reference sequence). V lost 0 bases and J 12 bases, leaving 17 bases between the germline ends. CDR3 length equals 13 residues. CDR3 nucleotides: TGCAGTGCTAGAGAACCCGGGACTTCGGGCCACACCTTC. It encodes CSAREPGTSGHTF.

This clonotype was detected many times. The rearrangement uses TRBV12-3 or TRBV12-4 and TRBJ1-5, with 8 positions matching TRBD1. The CDR3 covers 14 residues. J gave up 7 bases and V 5 bases, and 7 bases lay outside the gene matches. The CDR3 bases are TGTGCCAGCAGTCCCGGACAGGGTTTGCAGCCCCAGCATTTT. Residues: CASSPGQGLQPQHF.

This clonotype was counted only a few times. The chain employs TRBV6-2 or TRBV6-3 and TRBJ1-5, with a weak D call TRBD1 (5 bases). Trimming took off 6 bases at V and 7 bases at J, with 16 bases between the two ends. The CDR3 totals 14 residues. Germline V gene lookup returns CDR1 MNHEY and CDR2 SVGEGT. This CDR3 is CASSHWRGGQPQHF. DNA of the CDR3: TGTGCCAGCAGCCACTGGAGGGGAGGACAGCCCCAGCATTTT.

The chain has TRBV10-3 and TRBJ2-4, with a tentative D call TRBD2 (8 bases). Germline values: CDR1 ENHRY, CDR2 SYGVKD. V gave up 5 bases and J gave up 0 bases, with 17 bases separating them. This CDR3 has 17 residues. The CDR3 DNA is TGTGCCATCAGTCCGGGAGGGGGCCAATTAGCCAAAAACATTCAGTACTTC. Its protein is CAISPGGGQLAKNIQYF.

The chain links TRBV20-1 to TRBJ2-3; 8 bases fit TRBD1. The CDR3 contains 12 residues. V trimming: 7 bases; J trimming: 6 bases; junction bases outside the gene matches: 6. Germline V lookup: CDR1 DFQATT, CDR2 SNEGSKA (reference sequence). CDR3 residues: CSVSGGFDTQYF. For the CDR3, the DNA is TGCAGTGTCTCAGGGGGCTTCGATACGCAGTATTTT.

This clonotype was seen a handful of times. CDR3 residues: CSARVVSPLHF. CDR3 sequence (DNA): TGCAGTGCTAGAGTTGTTTCACCCCTCCACTTT. This chain joins TRBV20-1 and TRBJ1-6; D unresolved. The CDR3 loop spans 11 amino acids. Germline assignment: CDR1 DFQATT and CDR2 SNEGSKA (reference sequence). The V end lost 1 base, the J end lost 9 bases, and 4 bases lay between the germline ends.